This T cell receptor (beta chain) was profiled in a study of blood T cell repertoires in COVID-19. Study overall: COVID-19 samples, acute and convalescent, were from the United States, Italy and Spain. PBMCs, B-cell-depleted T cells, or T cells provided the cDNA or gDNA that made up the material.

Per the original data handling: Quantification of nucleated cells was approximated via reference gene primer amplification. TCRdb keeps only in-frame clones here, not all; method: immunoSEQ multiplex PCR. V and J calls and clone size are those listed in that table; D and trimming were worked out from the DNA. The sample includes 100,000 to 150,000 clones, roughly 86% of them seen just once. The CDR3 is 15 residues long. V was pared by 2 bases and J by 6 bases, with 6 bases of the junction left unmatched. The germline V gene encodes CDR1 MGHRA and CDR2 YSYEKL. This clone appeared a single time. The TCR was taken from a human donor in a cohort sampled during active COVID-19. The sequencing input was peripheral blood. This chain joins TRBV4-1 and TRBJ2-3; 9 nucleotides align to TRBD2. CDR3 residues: CASSQYSGRRDTQYF. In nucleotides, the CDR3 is TGCGCCAGCAGCCAATATAGCGGGAGACGGGATACGCAGTATTTT.